This T cell receptor beta chain emerged from a study of blood T cell repertoires in COVID-19. Background on the study: The cDNA or gDNA used as material had been derived from T cells, B-cell-depleted T cells, or PBMCs.

The length of the CDR3 is 16 residues. CDR1 is MNHEY and CDR2 is SVGAGI in the germline V gene. The trim removed 1 base at V and 1 base at J, leaving 5 bases unmatched. Symptom resolution, clearance, or two negative PCRs marked donors in Cohort 3 as recovered. In the original processing: Nucleated cell number was recorded as an estimate derived from reference gene primer amplification. Here immunoSEQ multiplex PCR was the method, and the copy in TCRdb shows in-frame clones only, minus some. V, J and clone size are taken as reported in that table, and D and trimming were inferred from the DNA itself. This sample has approximately 260,000 clones, with about 86% found just once.

The chain employs TRBV6-5 and TRBJ2-3; 7 nucleotides match TRBD2. Material: PBMCs or T cells enriched from blood (not recorded which). The receptor comes from a man between 45 and 60 years old who had recovered from COVID-19. The CDR3 protein is CASSYYPGLRTDTQYF. DNA for the CDR3: TGTGCCAGCAGTTACTATCCGGGACTACGCACAGATACGCAGTATTTT.